The T cell receptor (beta chain) described here comes from a study of OX40 agonist ivuxolimab in advanced cancers. Findings and limits, study-wide: CD8+ T cells showed, on average, more clonal expansion than CD4+ cells.

Trimming pared 5 bases from V and 2 bases from J, leaving 16 bases between. Germline CDR1 SGHVS, CDR2 FNYEAQ. The CDR3 contains 16 residues. Profiling relied on immunoSEQ multiplex PCR, and the TCRdb table lists in-frame clones only, not all of them. The sample yields tens of thousands of clones, just over 85% seen once. On this clone itself: Its antigen is undetermined.

The clonotype was recovered from an adult with an advanced solid tumor such as melanoma, head and neck, liver or kidney cancer. The V call is TRBV7-6, the J call TRBJ1-5; maybe TRBD1 (6 bases). The sample consisted of CD4+ or CD8+ T cells sorted from blood, taken in a trial of the OX40 agonist ivuxolimab. DNA of the CDR3: TGTGCCAGCAGCCAAAGGGGGGGTTACGGCAATCAGCCCCAGCATTTT. This gives the protein CASSQRGGYGNQPQHF.